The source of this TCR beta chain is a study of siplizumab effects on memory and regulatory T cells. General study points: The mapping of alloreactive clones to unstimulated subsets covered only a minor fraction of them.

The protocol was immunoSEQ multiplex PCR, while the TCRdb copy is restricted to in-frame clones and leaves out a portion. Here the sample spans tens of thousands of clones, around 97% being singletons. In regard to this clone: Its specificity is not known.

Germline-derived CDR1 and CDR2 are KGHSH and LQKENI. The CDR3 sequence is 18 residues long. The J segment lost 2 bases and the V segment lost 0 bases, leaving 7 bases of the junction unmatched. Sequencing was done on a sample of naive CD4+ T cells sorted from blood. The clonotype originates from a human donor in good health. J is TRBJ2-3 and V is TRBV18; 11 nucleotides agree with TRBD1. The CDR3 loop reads CASSPPRTGGINTDTQYF. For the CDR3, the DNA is TGTGCCAGCTCACCACCTAGGACAGGGGGCATAAACACAGATACGCAGTATTTT. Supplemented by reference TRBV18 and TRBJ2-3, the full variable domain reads NAGVMQNPRHLVRRRGQEARLRCSPMKGHSHVYWYRQLPEEGLKFMVYLQKENIIDESGMPKERFSAEFPKEGPSILRIQQVVRGDSAAYFCASSPPRTGGINTDTQYFGPGTRLTVL.